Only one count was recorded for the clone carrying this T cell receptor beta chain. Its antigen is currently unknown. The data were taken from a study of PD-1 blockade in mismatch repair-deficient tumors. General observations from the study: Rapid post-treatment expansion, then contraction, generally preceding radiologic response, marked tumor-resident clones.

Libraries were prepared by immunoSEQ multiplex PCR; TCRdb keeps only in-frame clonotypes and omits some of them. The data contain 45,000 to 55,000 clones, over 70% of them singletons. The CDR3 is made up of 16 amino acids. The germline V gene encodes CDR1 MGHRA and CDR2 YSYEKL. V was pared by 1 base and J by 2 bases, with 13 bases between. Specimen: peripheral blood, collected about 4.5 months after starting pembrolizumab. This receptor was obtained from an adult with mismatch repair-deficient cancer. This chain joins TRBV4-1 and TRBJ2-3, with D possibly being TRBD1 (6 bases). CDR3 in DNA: TGCGCCAGCAGCCAAGTGGAGACAGGTTTCACAGATACGCAGTATTTT. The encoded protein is CASSQVETGFTDTQYF.